This TCR beta chain was retrieved from a study of cytomegalovirus exposure and HLA in healthy donors. Sequenced by immunoSEQ multiplex PCR; TCRdb stores in-frame clones only, minus some. Found here are roughly 270,000 clones, 88% of them singletons; the top ten hold roughly 0.93%. The origin of this receptor is a young woman in good health and CMV-seronegative. The specimen was PBMCs.

In DNA, the CDR3 is TGTGCCACCGCAATCCGAGGTACTTCTAACTATGGCTACACCTTC. Translated, it gives CATAIRGTSNYGYTF. The rearrangement uses TRBV6-5 and TRBJ1-2; no reliable D call. The CDR3 is 15 amino acids. The ends were cut back, 10 bases at V and 0 bases at J, with 18 bases in the middle. Germline CDR1 and CDR2: MNHEY and SVGAGI.